The 17 T cell receptor beta chains below come from one sample, sequenced in a study of cytomegalovirus exposure and HLA in healthy donors. Vbeta (60) and Jbeta (13) primers were used in the PCR. Clones were read by immunoSEQ multiplex PCR, and TCRdb kept only the in-frame ones, dropping some. Of fewer than 250,000 clones in the sample, about 77% were seen once. The material sequenced was PBMCs. The receptor source for this set is a young man in good health and CMV-seropositive.

The chain couples TRBV2 to TRBJ2-3, with D maybe TRBD2 (5 bases). The CDR3 totals 12 residues. V lost 8 bases and J 3 bases, leaving 9 bases between the germline ends. Per the germline V gene, CDR1 is SNHLY and CDR2 is FYNNEI. The CDR3 nucleotides are TGTGCCAGCGCAAGGGAGACAGATACGCAGTATTTT. Protein sequence: CASARETDTQYF.

The chain carries TRBV7-2 and TRBJ2-7; 7 nucleotides match TRBD2. The CDR3 extends over 15 amino acids. Trimming removed 7 bases from V and 5 bases from J; junction bases left unmatched: 14. The germline CDR1 and CDR2 sequences are SGHTA and FQGNSA. Here the CDR3 reads CASIPMGRESNEQYF. Here the CDR3 DNA reads TGTGCCAGCATCCCCATGGGGCGGGAGAGTAACGAGCAGTACTTC.

The CDR3 loop is CASSYFSGYTDTQYF. The CDR3 DNA sequence: TGTGCCAGCAGCTATTTTAGCGGGTACACAGATACGCAGTATTTT. The chain uses TRBV7-2 and TRBJ2-3; 7 bases align to TRBD2. CDR3 length: 15 residues. Germline-derived CDR1 and CDR2 are SGHTA and FQGNSA. V was pared by 4 bases and J by 2 bases, with 6 bases of the junction left unmatched.

The chain has TRBV7-2 and TRBJ1-4; D not certain. Germline V gene data show CDR1 as SGHTA and CDR2 as FQGNSA. Trimming stripped 1 base from V and 4 bases from J, with 7 bases between. The CDR3 extends over 14 amino acids. CDR3 DNA: TGTGCCAGCAGCTTAGACGGACTTAATGAAAAACTGTTTTTT. Translated: CASSLDGLNEKLFF.

The rearrangement links TRBV13 to TRBJ2-7; TRBD1 matches at 10 bases. CDR1 PRHDT and CDR2 FYEKMQ come from the germline V gene (reference sequence). With V trimmed by 1 base and J by 4 bases, 4 bases remained unmatched. This CDR3 is 15 amino acids long. CDR3 sequence: CASSLVGQGRYEQYF. CDR3 nucleotides: TGTGCCAGCAGCTTAGTGGGACAGGGGCGTTACGAGCAGTACTTC.

This clone was seen only once. The genes are TRBV29-1 and TRBJ1-1; D remains unclear. The germline V and J ends were trimmed by 3 bases and 5 bases, with 13 bases remaining between them. CDR1 and CDR2 (germline): SQVTM, ANQGSEA. This CDR3 contains 13 residues. The CDR3 sequence: CSVELASGTEAFF. The CDR3 DNA is TGCAGCGTTGAGCTTGCATCGGGGACTGAAGCTTTCTTT.

This clone appeared a few times. V and J are TRBV25-1 and TRBJ2-2; D is possibly TRBD2 (6 bases). Trimming took off 6 bases at V and 3 bases at J, with 8 bases between the two ends. The germline V gene encodes CDR1 MGHDK and CDR2 SYGVNS. The CDR3 has 13 amino acids. The CDR3 reads CASRDYYTGELFF. The CDR3 nucleotides are TGTGCCAGCAGGGACTACTACACCGGGGAGCTGTTTTTT.

This clone was recorded once. The genes are TRBV28 and TRBJ2-7, with D perhaps TRBD1 (5 bases). This CDR3 is built from 16 residues. The germline V gene has CDR1 MDHEN and CDR2 SYDVKM. Trimming removed 4 bases from V and 5 bases from J, with 21 bases in between. CDR3 bases: TGTGCCAGCAGTTCTCTATATCAGGGTGGCATCCACGAGCAGTACTTC. Amino acid sequence: CASSSLYQGGIHEQYF.

This chain connects TRBV11-1 to TRBJ2-1; 10 bases align to TRBD2. The germline V gene encodes CDR1 SGHAT and CDR2 FQDESV (reference sequence). This CDR3 is built from 17 residues. V was clipped by 5 bases and J by 1 base; unmatched bases: 8. The CDR3 region is CASSLQRGGKSYNEQFF. CDR3 DNA sequence: TGTGCCAGCAGCCTCCAGCGGGGGGGCAAGTCCTACAATGAGCAGTTCTTC.

The V gene is TRBV5-1, the J gene TRBJ1-2, with D perhaps TRBD1 (6 bases). Trimming shortened V by 3 bases and J by 1 base, and 7 bases separated the two germline ends. Germline V gene sequence: CDR1 SGHRS, CDR2 YFSETQ. CDR3 size: 13 residues. CDR3 sequence (DNA): TGCGCCAGCAGCTCACAGGGTAACTATGGCTACACCTTC. Its protein product is CASSSQGNYGYTF.

V usage is TRBV2 and J usage is TRBJ2-2; TRBD1 matches 11 bases. This CDR3 spans 16 amino acids. V was clipped by 5 bases and J by 4 bases; unmatched bases: 6. CDR1 SNHLY and CDR2 FYNNEI come from the germline V gene. The CDR3 DNA is TGTGCCAGCAGTAAAGAGGACAGGGGGCTCACCGGGGAGCTGTTTTTT. This gives the protein CASSKEDRGLTGELFF.

This clone was detected only a few times. The chain carries TRBV5-4 and TRBJ2-5; 8 bases map to TRBD2. Looked up from germline, CDR1 is SGHNT and CDR2 is YYREEE (reference sequence). Trimming at V came to 0 bases and at J to 4 bases, leaving 5 bases not matched to a gene. The CDR3 totals 15 residues. This chain's CDR3 is CASSLVSGSRETQYF. The CDR3 DNA sequence: TGTGCCAGCAGCTTGGTCAGCGGGAGTCGAGAGACCCAGTACTTC.

The chain employs TRBV11-2 and TRBJ2-7; 13 nucleotides agree with TRBD2. Germline V lookup: CDR1 SGHAT, CDR2 FQNNGV. The CDR3 length is 13 residues. The ends lost 5 bases at V and 7 bases at J; junction bases unmatched: 2. The CDR3 DNA reads TGTGCCAGCAGCCGGGGACTAGCGGGAGAGCAGTACTTC. Translated, it gives CASSRGLAGEQYF.

This clone was observed a single time. The chain joins TRBV4-2 to TRBJ2-3; tentative D call: TRBD1 (5 bases). V was trimmed by 0 bases and J by 0 bases, leaving 10 bases between them. This CDR3 comprises 16 residues. Per germline, CDR1 LGHNA and CDR2 YNFKEQ. As DNA, the CDR3 is TGTGCCAGCAGCCAAGATTTAGGGGTAAGCACAGATACGCAGTATTTT. It specifies CASSQDLGVSTDTQYF.

The gene calls are TRBV4-1 and TRBJ1-4, with unresolved D. V was trimmed by 6 bases and J by 2 bases, leaving 10 bases between them. The CDR3 runs to 14 residues. Germline lookup yields CDR1 MGHRA and CDR2 YSYEKL. DNA of the CDR3: TGCGCCAGCAGTAGACTCGTGACTAATGAAAAACTGTTTTTT. Translating it yields CASSRLVTNEKLFF.

This rearrangement joins TRBV19 to TRBJ2-3; TRBD2 is a possible D gene (6 bases). The ends were cut back, 9 bases at V and 5 bases at J, with 12 bases in the middle. CDR1 is LNHDA, CDR2 SQIVND, per germline (reference sequence). CDR3 length equals 12 residues. This CDR3 reads CASGRGIDTQYF. The CDR3 coding sequence is TGTGCCAGCGGGCGGGGAATAGATACGCAGTATTTT.

V gene TRBV11-3 combines with J gene TRBJ2-5; tentatively, D is TRBD1 (8 bases). Per germline, CDR1 SGHNT and CDR2 YENEEA. This CDR3 comprises 17 residues. Trimming pared 5 bases from V and 1 base from J, leaving 20 bases between. CDR3 sequence (DNA): TGTGCCAGCAGCCAGGGGGCCGAAAGCGGGGCCCAAGAGACCCAGTACTTC. Its protein product is CASSQGAESGAQETQYF. Filled out from reference TRBV11-3 and TRBJ2-5, the complete variable domain reads EAGVVQSPRYKIIEKKQPVAFWCNPISGHNTLYWYLQNLGQGPELLIRYENEEAVDDSQLPKDRFSAERLKGVDSTLKIQPAELGDSAVYLCASSQGAESGAQETQYFGPGTRLLVL.